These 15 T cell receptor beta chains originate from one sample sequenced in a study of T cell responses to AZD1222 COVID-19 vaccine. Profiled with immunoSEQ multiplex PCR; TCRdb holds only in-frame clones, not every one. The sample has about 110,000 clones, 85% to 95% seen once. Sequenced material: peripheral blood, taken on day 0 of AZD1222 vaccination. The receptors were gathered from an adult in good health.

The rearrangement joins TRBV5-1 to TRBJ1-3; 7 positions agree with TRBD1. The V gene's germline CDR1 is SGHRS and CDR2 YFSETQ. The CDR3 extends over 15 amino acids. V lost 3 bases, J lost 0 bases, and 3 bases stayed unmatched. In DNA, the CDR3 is TGCGCCAGCAGCTCAACAGGGGTCTCTGGAAACACCATATATTTT. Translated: CASSSTGVSGNTIYF.

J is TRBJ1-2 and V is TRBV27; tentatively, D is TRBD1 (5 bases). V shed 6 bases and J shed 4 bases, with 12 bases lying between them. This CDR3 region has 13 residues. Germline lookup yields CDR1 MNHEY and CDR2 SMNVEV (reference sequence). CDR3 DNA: TGTGCCAGCAGCTCCGGGACTTTCTATGGCTACACCTTC. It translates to CASSSGTFYGYTF.

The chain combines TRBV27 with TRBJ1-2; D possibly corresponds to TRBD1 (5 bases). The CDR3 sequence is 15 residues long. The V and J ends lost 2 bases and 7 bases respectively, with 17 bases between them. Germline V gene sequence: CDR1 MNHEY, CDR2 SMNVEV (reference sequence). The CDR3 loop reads CASSLGVGGEGGYTF. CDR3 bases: TGTGCCAGCAGTTTAGGTGTTGGAGGGGAGGGTGGCTACACCTTC.

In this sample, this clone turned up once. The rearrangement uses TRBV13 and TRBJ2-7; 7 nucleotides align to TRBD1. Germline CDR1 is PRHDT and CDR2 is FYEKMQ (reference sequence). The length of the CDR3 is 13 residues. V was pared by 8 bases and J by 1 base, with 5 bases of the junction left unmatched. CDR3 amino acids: CASARQGSYEQYF. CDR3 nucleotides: TGTGCCAGCGCCCGACAGGGATCCTACGAGCAGTACTTC.

The CDR3 region has the DNA TGTGCCAGCAGTGAAAGGAGTAGGGCAGGGAGCTACAATGAGCAGTTCTTC. This sequence encodes CASSERSRAGSYNEQFF. V is TRBV6-1 and J is TRBJ2-1; the D gene could be TRBD1 or TRBD2 (5 bases each). V lost 2 bases to trimming and J lost 3 bases, with 17 bases between them. CDR1 is MNHNS and CDR2 is SASEGT in the germline V gene. This CDR3 comprises 17 residues.

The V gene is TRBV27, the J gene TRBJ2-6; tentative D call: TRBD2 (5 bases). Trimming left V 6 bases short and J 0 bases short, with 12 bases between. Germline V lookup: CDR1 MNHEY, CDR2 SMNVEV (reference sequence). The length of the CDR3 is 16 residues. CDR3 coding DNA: TGTGCCAGCAGCCGAGGGATAGGCTCTGGGGCCAACGTCCTGACTTTC. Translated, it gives CASSRGIGSGANVLTF.

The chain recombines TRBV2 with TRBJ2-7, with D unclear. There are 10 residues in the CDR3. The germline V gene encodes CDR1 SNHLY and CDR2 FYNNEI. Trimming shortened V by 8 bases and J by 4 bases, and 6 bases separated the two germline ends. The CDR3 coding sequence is TGTGCCAGCTCGGTTTACGAGCAGTACTTC. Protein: CASSVYEQYF.

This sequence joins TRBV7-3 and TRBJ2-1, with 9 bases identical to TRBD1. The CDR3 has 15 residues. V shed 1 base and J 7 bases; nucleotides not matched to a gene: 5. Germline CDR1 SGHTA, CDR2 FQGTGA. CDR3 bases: TGTGCCAGCAGCTTAAGCCCCGGGACAGGGAATGAGCAGTTCTTC. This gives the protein CASSLSPGTGNEQFF. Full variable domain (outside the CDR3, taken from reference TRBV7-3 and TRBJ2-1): GAGVSQTPSNKVTEKGKYVELRCDPISGHTALYWYRQSLGQGPEFLIYFQGTGAADDSGLPNDRFFAVRPEGSVSTLKIQRTERGDSAVYLCASSLSPGTGNEQFFGPGTRLTVL.

The CDR3 DNA reads as TGTGCCAGCACCCCCCTCAGCACCCGACAAGAGACCCAGTACTTC. It translates to CASTPLSTRQETQYF. The V call is TRBV6-5, the J call TRBJ2-5; D is undetermined. This CDR3 comprises 15 residues. From germline, CDR1 is MNHEY and CDR2 SVGAGI. V shed 7 bases and J shed 2 bases, with 17 bases lying between them.

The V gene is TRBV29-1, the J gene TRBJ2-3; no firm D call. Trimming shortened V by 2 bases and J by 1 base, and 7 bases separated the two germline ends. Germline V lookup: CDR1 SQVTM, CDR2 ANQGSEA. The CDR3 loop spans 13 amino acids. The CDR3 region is CSVESGGTDTQYF. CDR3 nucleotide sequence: TGCAGCGTTGAAAGTGGGGGCACAGATACGCAGTATTTT.

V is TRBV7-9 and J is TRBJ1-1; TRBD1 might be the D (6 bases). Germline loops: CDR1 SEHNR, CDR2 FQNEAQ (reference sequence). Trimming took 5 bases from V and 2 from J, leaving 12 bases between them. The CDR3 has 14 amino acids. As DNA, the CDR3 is TGTGCCAGCAGCCGACGGACAGCCAACACTGAAGCTTTCTTT. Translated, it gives CASSRRTANTEAFF.

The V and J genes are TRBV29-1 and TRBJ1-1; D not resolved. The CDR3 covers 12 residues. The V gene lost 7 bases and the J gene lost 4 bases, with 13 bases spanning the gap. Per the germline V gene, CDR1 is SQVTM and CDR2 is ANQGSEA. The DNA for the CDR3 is TGCAGCGCCCTAAGGGCGAGCACTGAAGCTTTCTTT. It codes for CSALRASTEAFF.

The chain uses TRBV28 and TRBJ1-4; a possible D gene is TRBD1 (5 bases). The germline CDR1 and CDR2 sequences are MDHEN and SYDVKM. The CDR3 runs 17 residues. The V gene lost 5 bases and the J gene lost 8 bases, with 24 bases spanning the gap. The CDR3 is CASSPPGQVGLREKLFF. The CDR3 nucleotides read TGTGCCAGCAGTCCCCCAGGGCAGGTCGGTTTACGAGAAAAACTGTTTTTT.

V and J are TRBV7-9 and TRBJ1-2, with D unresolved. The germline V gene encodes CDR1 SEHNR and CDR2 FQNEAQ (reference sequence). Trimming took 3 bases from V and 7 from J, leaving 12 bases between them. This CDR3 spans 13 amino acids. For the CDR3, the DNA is TGTGCCAGCAGCTTCGGAGGAGGTACTGGCTACACCTTC. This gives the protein CASSFGGGTGYTF.

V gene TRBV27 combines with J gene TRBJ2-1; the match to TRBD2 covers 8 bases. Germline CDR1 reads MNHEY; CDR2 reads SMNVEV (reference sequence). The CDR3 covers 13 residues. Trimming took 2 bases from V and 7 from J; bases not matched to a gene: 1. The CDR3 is CASSLGLANEQFF. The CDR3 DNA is TGTGCCAGCAGTTTAGGACTAGCAAATGAGCAGTTCTTC.